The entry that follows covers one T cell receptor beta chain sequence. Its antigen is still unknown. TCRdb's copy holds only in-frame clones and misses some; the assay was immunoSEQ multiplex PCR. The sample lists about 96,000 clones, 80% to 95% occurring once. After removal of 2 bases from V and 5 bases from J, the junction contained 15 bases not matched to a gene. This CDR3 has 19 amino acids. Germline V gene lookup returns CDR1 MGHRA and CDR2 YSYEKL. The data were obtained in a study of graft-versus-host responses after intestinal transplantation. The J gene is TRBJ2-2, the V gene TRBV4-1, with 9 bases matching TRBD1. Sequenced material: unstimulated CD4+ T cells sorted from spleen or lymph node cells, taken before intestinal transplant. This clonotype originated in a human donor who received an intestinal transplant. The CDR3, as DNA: TGCGCCAGCAGCCAAAATCGCGGCTTCCGGGACAGGGATACCGGGGAGCTGTTTTTT. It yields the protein CASSQNRGFRDRDTGELFF.